This is a list of T cell receptor beta chains from one sample in a study of a mutant IDH1 vaccine in newly diagnosed glioma. The data were produced by immunoSEQ multiplex PCR, yet TCRdb's version contains in-frame clones alone and is incomplete. The repertoire has nearly 15,000 clones, 80% to 90% of them found once; the top ten carry approximately 9%. Sequencing was performed on PBMCs, taken from a glioma patient treated with radiotherapy, temozolomide or both. The receptors shown here come from a woman between 40 and 55 years old with glioma. Some clones in this sample may be carry-over from other donors' samples. CDR3s include the opening cysteine and the closing phenylalanine or tryptophan. The D gene is left open where the match is weak. Size is stated for part of the rows, as once, few or many counts, or as a class when the clone is expanded.

NA | TRBJ1-2 | TRBV5-6 | NA | TGTGCCAGCAGCATACAGGAGAACTATGGCTACACCTTC | CASSIQENYGYTF
NA | TRBJ1-1 | TRBV5-1 | NA | TGCGCCAGCAGCTTGTCAGGGGACACTGAAGCTTTCTTT | CASSLSGDTEAFF
NA | TRBJ1-1 | TRBV5-1 | NA | TGCGCCAGCAGCTTGGGGCAGACCAACACTGAAGCTTTCTTT | CASSLGQTNTEAFF
once | TRBJ2-3 | TRBV19 | NA | TGTGCCAGTAGGGACTACAAGGCGGATACGCAGTATTTT | CASRDYKADTQYF
NA | TRBJ2-7 | TRBV28 | TRBD1 | TGTGCCAGCACGAGGACAGGGGGAGGCTACGAGCAGTACTTC | CASTRTGGGYEQYF
NA | TRBJ2-3 | TRBV27 | NA | TGTGCCAGCGGATGGGGGGCTAGCGTGCATTTT | CASGWGASVHF
NA | TRBJ2-3 | TRBV4-1 | NA | TGCGCCAGCAGCCAAGAAGCGATCCCAGATACGCAGTATTTT | CASSQEAIPDTQYF
NA | TRBJ2-5 | TRBV5-1 | NA | TGCGCCAGCAGCTTTACTGGGGGGGCCGGGGAGACCCAGTACTTC | CASSFTGGAGETQYF
NA | TRBJ2-7 | TRBV15 | NA | TGTGCCACCAGCACTCTAATGGGGGGCAACGAGCAGTACTTC | CATSTLMGGNEQYF
NA | TRBJ1-1 | TRBV18 | NA | TGTGCCAGCTCCGTTCAAGGAAACACTGAAGCTTTCTTT | CASSVQGNTEAFF
NA | TRBJ2-4 | TRBV5-1 | TRBD1 | TGCGCCAGCAGCCCACGTTCCAGACAGGGAAACATTCAGTACTTC | CASSPRSRQGNIQYF
once | TRBJ2-1 | TRBV6-5 | NA | TGTGCCAGCAGTTACATGGCCAACAATGAGCAGTTCTTC | CASSYMANNEQFF
once | TRBJ2-1 | TRBV30 | TRBD2 | TGTGCCTGGAGTACCGGGACTAGCGGGAGGTCGGGGCAGTTCTTC | CAWSTGTSGRSGQFF
NA | TRBJ2-2 | TRBV9 | NA | TGTGCCAGCAGCGGCCGGGGTCACGGGGAGCTGTTTTTT | CASSGRGHGELFF
NA | TRBJ1-2 | TRBV11-2 | TRBD1 | TGTGCCAGCAGCTTAGATGTTCCACAGGGGAGAAATGGCTACACCTTC | CASSLDVPQGRNGYTF
NA | TRBJ2-5 | TRBV5-8 | TRBD1 | TGTGCCAGCAGGTCGGGACAGGTGAAAAACCTCCAAGAGACCCAGTACTTC | CASRSGQVKNLQETQYF
once | TRBJ1-2 | TRBV19 | TRBD1 | TGTGCCAGTAGTCCCACCGGACAGGGAAAGTTCTATGGCTACACCTTC | CASSPTGQGKFYGYTF
NA | TRBJ1-2 | TRBV28 | NA | TGTGCCAGCCACCTCCAGGCGGGATACCAACTAGGGGGCTACACCTTC | CASHLQAGYQLGGYTF
NA | TRBJ1-4 | TRBV6-1 | TRBD1 | TGTGCCAGCAGTCCTTCCACCAAAGGGGGCGAAAAACTGTTTTTT | CASSPSTKGGEKLFF
NA | TRBJ1-5 | TRBV2 | NA | TGTGCCAGCAGTGTACGGACAGATAATCAGCCCCAGCATTTT | CASSVRTDNQPQHF
NA | TRBJ1-5 | TRBV4-1 | NA | TGCGCCAGCAGCCAGGAGTCCGGGACCAGAAATCAGCCCCAGCATTTT | CASSQESGTRNQPQHF
NA | TRBJ1-2 | TRBV18 | NA | TGTGCCAGCTCCCCTCGGCCAGAACCCTATGGCTACACCTTC | CASSPRPEPYGYTF